Reported below is one T cell receptor (beta chain). Its target is not known. Method: immunoSEQ multiplex PCR; TCRdb's copy keeps in-frame clones and lacks some. The sample yields about 100,000 clones, roughly nine tenths seen once. The germline gives CDR1 LGHDT, CDR2 YNNKEL (reference sequence). The CDR3 has 14 amino acids. The V end was cut by 0 bases, the J end by 6 bases, with 6 bases between. This record comes from a study of T cell responses to AZD1222 COVID-19 vaccine. General study findings and limits: Scientists sampled the repertoires only once the peak T cell response had passed.

This TCR derives from an adult in good health. The source material was peripheral blood, sampled on day 0 of AZD1222 vaccination. J is TRBJ1-6 and V is TRBV3-1 (or the pseudogene TRBV3-2), with D unclear. The CDR3 spells CASSQDHSNSPLHF. CDR3 sequence (DNA): TGTGCCAGCAGCCAAGATCACAGTAATTCACCCCTCCACTTT.